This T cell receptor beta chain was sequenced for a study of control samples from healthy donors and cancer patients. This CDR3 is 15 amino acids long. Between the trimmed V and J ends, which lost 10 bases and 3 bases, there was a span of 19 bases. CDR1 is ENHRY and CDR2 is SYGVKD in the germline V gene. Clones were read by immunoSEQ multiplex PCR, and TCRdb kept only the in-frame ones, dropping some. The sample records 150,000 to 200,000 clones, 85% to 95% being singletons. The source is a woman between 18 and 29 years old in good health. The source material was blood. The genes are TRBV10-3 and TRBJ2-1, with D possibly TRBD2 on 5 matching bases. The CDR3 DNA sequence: TGTGCCACGAGAACCGATAGCGTCATCTACAATGAGCAGTTCTTC. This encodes CATRTDSVIYNEQFF.